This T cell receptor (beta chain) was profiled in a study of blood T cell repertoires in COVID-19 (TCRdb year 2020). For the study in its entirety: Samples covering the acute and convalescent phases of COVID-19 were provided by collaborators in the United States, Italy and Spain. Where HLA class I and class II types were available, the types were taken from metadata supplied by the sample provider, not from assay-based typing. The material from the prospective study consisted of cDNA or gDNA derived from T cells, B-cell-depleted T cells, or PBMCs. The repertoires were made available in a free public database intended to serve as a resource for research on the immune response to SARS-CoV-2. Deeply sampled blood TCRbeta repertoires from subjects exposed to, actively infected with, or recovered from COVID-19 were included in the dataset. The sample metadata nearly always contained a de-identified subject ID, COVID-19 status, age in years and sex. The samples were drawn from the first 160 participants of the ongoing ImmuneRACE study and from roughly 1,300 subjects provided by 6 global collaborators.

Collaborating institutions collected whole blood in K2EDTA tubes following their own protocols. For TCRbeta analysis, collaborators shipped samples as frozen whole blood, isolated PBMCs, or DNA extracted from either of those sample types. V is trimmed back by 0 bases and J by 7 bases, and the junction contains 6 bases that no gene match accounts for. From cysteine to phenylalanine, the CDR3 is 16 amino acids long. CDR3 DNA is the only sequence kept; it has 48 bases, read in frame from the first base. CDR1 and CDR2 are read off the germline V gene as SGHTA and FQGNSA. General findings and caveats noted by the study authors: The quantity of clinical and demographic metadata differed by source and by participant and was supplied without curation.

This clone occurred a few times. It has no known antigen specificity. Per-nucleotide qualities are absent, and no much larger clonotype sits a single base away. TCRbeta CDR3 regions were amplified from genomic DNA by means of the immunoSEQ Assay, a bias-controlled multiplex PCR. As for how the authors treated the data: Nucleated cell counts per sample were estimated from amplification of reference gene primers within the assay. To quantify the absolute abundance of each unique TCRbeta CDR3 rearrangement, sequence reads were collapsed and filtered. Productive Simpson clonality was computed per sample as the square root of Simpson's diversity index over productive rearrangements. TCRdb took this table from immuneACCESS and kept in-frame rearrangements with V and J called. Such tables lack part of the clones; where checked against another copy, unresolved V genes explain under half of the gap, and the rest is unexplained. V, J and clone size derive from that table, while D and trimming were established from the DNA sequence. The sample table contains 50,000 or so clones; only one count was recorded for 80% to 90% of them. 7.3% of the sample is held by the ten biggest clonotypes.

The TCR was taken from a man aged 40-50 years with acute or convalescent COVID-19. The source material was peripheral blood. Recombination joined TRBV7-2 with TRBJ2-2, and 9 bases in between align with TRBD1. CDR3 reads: CASSLARQGVVGELFF. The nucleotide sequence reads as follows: TGTGCCAGCAGCTTAGCTAGACAGGGGGTAGTCGGGGAGCTGTTTTTT.